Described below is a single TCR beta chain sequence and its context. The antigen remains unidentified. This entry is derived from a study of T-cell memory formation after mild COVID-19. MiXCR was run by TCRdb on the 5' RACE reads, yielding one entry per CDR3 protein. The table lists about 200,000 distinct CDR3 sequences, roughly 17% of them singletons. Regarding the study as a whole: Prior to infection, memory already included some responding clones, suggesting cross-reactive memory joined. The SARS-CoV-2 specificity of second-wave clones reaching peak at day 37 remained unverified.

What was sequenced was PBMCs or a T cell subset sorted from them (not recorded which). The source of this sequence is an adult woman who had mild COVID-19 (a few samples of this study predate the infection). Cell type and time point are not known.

CDR3 loop: CASSSRQGRGTEAFF. The CDR3, as DNA: TGTGCCAGCAGTTCAAGACAGGGTAGGGGCACTGAAGCTTTCTTT. This sequence joins TRBV12-3 or TRBV12-4 and TRBJ1-1; 7 bases fit TRBD1. With 4 bases clipped from V and 4 bases from J, the junction kept 9 bases outside the gene matches. There are 15 residues in the CDR3.